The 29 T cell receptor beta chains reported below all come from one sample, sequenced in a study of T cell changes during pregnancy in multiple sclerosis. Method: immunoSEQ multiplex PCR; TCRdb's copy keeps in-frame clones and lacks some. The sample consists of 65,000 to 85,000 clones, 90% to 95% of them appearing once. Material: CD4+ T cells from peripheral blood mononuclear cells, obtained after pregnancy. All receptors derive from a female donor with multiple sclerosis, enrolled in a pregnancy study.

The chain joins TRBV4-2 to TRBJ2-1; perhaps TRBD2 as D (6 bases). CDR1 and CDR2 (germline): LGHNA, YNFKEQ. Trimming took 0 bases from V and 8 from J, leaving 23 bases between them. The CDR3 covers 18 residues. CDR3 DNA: TGTGCCAGCAGCCAAGATGGGGGACCGGGAGCCTCGAGGGATGAGCAGTTCTTC. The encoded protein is CASSQDGGPGASRDEQFF.

The CDR3 sequence is CASSPDRDYGYTF. For the CDR3, the DNA is TGTGCCAGCAGTCCCGACAGGGACTATGGCTACACCTTC. This chain joins TRBV7-9 and TRBJ1-2; 7 positions agree with TRBD1. CDR1 and CDR2 (germline): SEHNR, FQNEAQ (reference sequence). The trim removed 6 bases at V and 3 bases at J, leaving 4 bases unmatched. This CDR3 has 13 amino acids.

The CDR3 DNA is TGTGCCAGCAGCAAACCCCCTAGCGGGAGCTACGAGCAGTACTTC. Protein sequence: CASSKPPSGSYEQYF. The rearrangement links TRBV21-1 to TRBJ2-7; the table's D gene call, TRBD2, was not cross checked with the DNA. TRBV21-1 is tagged as a pseudogene. The CDR3 is 15 residues long.

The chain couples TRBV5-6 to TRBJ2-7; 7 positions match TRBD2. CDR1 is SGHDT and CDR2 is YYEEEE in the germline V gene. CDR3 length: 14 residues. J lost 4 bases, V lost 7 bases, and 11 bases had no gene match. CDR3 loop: CASHRLLGRYEQYF. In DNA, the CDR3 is TGTGCCAGCCACCGACTCCTCGGGAGGTACGAGCAGTACTTC.

DNA of the CDR3: TGCGCCAGCAGCTGGACTAGCGGGACCGGAAAGGATACGCAGTATTTT. It translates to CASSWTSGTGKDTQYF. The V gene is TRBV5-1, the J gene TRBJ2-3; TRBD2 agrees at 12 bases. Trimming took 3 bases from V and 6 from J; bases not matched to a gene: 8. Germline CDR1 is SGHRS and CDR2 is YFSETQ. CDR3 length: 16 amino acids.

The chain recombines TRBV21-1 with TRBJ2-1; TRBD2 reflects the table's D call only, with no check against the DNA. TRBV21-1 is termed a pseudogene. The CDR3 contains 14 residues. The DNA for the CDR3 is TGTGCCAGCAGCAAAGGGGTTCGAGGCCTCGGGCAGTTCTTC. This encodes CASSKGVRGLGQFF.

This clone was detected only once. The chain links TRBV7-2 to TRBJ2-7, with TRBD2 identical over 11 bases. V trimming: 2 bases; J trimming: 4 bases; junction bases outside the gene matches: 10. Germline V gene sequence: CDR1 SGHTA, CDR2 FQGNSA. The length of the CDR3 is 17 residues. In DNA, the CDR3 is TGTGCCAGCAGCTTACTCCCCATAGCGGGAGGGGGGTACGAGCAGTACTTC. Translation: CASSLLPIAGGGYEQYF.

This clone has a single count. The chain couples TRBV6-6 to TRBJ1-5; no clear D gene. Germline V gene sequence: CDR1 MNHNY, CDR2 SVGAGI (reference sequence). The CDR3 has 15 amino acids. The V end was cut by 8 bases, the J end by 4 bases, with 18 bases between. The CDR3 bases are TGTGCCAGCCAGCCGGCCCCCAGAGGGAATCAGCCCCAGCATTTT. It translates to CASQPAPRGNQPQHF.

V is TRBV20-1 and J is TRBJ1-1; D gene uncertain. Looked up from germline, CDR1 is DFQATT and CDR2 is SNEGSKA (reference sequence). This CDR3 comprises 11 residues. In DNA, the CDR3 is TGCAGATGCAGCGACAACACTGAAGCTTTCTTT. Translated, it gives CRCSDNTEAFF.

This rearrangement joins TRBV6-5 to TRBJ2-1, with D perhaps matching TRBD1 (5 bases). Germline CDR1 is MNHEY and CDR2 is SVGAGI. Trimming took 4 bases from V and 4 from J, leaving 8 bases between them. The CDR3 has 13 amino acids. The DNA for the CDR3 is TGTGCCAGCAGTTGGACACTTTACAATGAGCAGTTCTTC. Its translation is CASSWTLYNEQFF.

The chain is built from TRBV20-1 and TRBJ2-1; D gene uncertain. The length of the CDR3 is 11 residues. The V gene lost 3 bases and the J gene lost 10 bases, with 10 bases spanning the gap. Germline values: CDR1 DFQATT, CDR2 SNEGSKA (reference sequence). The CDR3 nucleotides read TGCAGTGCTAGGGGCCGGTACGAGCAGTTCTTC. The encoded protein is CSARGRYEQFF.

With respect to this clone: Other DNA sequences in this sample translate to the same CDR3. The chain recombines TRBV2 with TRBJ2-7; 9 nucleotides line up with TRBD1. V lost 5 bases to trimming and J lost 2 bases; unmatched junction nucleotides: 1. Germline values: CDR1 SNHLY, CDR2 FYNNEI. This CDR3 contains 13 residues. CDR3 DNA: TGTGCCAGCAGTAGGGACAGGGCCTACGAGCAGTACTTC. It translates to CASSRDRAYEQYF.

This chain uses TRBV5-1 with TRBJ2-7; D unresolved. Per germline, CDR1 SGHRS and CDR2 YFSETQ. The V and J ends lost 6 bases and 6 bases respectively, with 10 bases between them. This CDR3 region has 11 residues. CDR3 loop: CASNSGREQYF. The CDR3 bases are TGCGCCAGCAATTCAGGTCGCGAGCAGTACTTC.

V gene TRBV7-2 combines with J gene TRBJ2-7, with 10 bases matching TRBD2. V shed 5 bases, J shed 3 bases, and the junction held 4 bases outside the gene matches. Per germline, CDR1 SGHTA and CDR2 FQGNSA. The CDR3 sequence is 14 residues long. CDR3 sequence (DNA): TGTGCCAGCAGCGCACTAGCGGGGAACTACGAGCAGTACTTC. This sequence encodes CASSALAGNYEQYF.

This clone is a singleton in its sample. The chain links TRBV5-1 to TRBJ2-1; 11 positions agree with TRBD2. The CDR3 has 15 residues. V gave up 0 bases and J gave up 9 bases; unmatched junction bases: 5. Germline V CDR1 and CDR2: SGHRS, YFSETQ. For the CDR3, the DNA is TGCGCCAGCAGCTTGGAACTAGCGGGAGTTCGTGAGCAGTTCTTC. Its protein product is CASSLELAGVREQFF.

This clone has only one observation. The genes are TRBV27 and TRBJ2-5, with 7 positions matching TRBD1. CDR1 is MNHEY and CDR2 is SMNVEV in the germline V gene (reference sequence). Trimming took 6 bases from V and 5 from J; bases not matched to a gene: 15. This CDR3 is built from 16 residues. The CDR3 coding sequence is TGTGCCAGCAGGGCTTTACGGACAGGAGGTGTGGAGACCCAGTACTTC. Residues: CASRALRTGGVETQYF.

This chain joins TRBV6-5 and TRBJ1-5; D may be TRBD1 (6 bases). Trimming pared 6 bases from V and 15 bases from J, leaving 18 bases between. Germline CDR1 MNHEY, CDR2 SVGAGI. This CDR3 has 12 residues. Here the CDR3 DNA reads TGTGCCAGCAGCTCCGGGGGGACAAGTACGCATTTT. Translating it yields CASSSGGTSTHF.

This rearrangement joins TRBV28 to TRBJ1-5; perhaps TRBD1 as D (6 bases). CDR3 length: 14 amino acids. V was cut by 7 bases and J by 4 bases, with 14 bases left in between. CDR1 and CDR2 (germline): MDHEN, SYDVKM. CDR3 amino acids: CASTLGQFNQPQHF. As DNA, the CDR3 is TGTGCCAGCACCCTCGGACAGTTTAATCAGCCCCAGCATTTT.

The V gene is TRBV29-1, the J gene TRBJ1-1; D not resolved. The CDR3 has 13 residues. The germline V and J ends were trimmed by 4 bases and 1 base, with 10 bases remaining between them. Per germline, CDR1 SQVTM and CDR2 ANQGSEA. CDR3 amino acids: CSVVRGANTEAFF. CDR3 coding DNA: TGCAGCGTTGTTCGAGGCGCGAACACTGAAGCTTTCTTT. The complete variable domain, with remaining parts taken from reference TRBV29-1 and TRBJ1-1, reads SAVISQKPSRDICQRGTSLTIQCQVDSQVTMMFWYRQQPGQSLTLIATANQGSEATYESGFVIDKFPISRPNLTFSTLTVSNMSPEDSSIYLCSVVRGANTEAFFGQGTRLTVV.

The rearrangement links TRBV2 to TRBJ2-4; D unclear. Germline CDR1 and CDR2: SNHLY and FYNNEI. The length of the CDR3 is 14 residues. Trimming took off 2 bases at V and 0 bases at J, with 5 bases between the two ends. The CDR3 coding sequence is TGTGCCAGCAGTGAACCCTTAGCCAAAAACATTCAGTACTTC. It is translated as CASSEPLAKNIQYF.

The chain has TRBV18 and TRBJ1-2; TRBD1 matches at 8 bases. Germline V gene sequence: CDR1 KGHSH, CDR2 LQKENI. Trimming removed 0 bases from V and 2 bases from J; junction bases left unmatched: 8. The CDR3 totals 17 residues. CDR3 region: CASSPPLGDRTNYGYTF. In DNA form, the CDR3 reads TGTGCCAGCTCACCACCATTGGGGGACAGGACCAACTATGGCTACACCTTC.

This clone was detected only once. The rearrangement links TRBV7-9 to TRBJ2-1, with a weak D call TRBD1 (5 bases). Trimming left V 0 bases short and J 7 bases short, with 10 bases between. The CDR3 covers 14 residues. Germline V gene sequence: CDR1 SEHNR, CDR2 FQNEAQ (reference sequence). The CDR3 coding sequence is TGTGCCAGCAGCTTAGCGGGCAGGGTAAATGAGCAGTTCTTC. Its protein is CASSLAGRVNEQFF.

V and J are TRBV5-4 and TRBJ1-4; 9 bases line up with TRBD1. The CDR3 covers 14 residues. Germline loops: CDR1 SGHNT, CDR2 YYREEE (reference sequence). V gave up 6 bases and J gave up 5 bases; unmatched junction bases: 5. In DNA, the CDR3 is TGTGCCAGCACCTCCGGGACAGGGAATGAAAAACTGTTTTTT. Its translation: CASTSGTGNEKLFF.

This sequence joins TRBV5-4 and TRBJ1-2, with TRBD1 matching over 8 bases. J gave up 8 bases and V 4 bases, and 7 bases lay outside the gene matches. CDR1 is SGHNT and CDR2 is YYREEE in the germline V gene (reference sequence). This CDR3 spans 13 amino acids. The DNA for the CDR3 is TGTGCCAGCAGCCCGAGACAGGGGCACGGCTACACCTTC. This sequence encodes CASSPRQGHGYTF.

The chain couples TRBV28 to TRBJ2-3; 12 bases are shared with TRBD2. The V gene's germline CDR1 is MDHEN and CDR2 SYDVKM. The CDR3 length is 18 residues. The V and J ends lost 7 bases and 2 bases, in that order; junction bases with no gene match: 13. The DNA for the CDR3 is TGTGCCAGCAACAGGGGTAGTCTAGCGGGAGGGTACACAGATACGCAGTATTTT. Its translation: CASNRGSLAGGYTDTQYF.

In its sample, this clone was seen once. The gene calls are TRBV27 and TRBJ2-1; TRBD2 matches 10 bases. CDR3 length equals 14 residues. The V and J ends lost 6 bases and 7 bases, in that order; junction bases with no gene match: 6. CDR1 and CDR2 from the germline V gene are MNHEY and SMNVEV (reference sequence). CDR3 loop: CASRPSGSRNEQFF. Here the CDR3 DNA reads TGTGCCAGCAGACCTAGCGGGAGCAGGAATGAGCAGTTCTTC.

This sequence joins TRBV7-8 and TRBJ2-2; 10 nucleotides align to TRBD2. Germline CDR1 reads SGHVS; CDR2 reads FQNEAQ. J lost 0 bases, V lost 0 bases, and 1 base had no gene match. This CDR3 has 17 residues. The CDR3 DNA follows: TGTGCCAGCAGCTTAGCAGCGGGAGGGCCGAACACCGGGGAGCTGTTTTTT. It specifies CASSLAAGGPNTGELFF.

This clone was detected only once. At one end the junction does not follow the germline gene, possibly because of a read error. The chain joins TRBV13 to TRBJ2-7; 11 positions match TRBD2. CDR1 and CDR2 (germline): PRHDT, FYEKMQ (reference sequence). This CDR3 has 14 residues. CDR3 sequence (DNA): TGTGCCAGCAGATTAGCGGGAGGGCCCTACGAGCAGTACTTC. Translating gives CASRLAGGPYEQYF.

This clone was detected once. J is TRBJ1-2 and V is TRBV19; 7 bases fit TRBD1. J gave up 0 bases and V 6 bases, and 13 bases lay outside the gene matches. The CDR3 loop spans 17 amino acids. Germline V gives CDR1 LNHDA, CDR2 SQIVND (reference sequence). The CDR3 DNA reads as TGTGCCAGTAGCTTACAGGGGTCCGCACCATCTAACTATGGCTACACCTTC. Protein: CASSLQGSAPSNYGYTF. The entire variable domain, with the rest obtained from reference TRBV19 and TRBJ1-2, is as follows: DGGITQSPKYLFRKEGQNVTLSCEQNLNHDAMYWYRQDPGQGLRLIYYSQIVNDFQKGDIAEGYSVSREKKESFPLTVTSAQKNPTAFYLCASSLQGSAPSNYGYTFGSGTRLTVV.